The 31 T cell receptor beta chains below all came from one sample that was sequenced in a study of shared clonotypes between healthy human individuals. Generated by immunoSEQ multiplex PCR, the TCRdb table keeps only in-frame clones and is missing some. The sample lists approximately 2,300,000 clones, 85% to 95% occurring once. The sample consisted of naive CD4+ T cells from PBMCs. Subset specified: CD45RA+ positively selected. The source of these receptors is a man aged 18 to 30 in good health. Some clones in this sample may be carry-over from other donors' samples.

Here the CDR3 reads CASSPRGGVMHHGYTF. CDR3 in DNA: TGTGCCAGCAGCCCCCGGGGGGGGGTTATGCATCATGGCTACACCTTC. The genes are TRBV9 and TRBJ1-2, with D tentatively TRBD1 (5 bases). V was cut by 4 bases and J by 6 bases, with 22 bases left in between. From germline, CDR1 is SGDLS and CDR2 YYNGEE. This CDR3 has 16 amino acids.

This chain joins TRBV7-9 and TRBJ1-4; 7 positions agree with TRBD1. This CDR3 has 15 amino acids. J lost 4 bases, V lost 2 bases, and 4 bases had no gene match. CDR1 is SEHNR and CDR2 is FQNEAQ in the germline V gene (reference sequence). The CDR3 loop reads CASSLSGQFNEKLFF. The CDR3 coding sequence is TGTGCCAGCAGCTTATCGGGACAGTTTAATGAAAAACTGTTTTTT.

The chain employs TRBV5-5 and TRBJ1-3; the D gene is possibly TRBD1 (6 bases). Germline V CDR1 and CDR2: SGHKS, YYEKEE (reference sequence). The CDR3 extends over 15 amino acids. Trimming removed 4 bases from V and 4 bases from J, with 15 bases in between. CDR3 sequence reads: CASSPLQGWGNTIYF. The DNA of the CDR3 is TGTGCCAGCAGCCCACTACAGGGTTGGGGAAACACCATATATTTT.

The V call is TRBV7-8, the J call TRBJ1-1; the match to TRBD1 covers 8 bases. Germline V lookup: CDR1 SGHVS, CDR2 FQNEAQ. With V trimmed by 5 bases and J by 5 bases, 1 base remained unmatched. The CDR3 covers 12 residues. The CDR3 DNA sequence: TGTGCCAGCAGCCGGACAGGGACTGAAGCTTTCTTT. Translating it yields CASSRTGTEAFF.

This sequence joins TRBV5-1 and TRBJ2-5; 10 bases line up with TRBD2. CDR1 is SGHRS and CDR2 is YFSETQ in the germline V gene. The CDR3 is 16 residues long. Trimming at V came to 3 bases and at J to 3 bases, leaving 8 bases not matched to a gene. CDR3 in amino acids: CASSSSSGRGKETQYF. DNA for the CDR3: TGCGCCAGCAGCTCATCTAGCGGGAGAGGTAAAGAGACCCAGTACTTC.

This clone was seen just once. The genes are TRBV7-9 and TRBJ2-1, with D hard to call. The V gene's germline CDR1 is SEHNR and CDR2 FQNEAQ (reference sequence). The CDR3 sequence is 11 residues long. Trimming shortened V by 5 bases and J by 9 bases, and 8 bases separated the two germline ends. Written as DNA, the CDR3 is TGTGCCAGCAGCCAAACCTTTGAGCAGTTCTTC. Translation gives CASSQTFEQFF.

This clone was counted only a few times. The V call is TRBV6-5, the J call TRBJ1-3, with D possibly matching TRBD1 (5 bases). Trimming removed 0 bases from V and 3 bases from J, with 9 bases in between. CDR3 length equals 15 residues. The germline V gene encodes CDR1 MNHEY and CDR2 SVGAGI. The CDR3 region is CASSYSSRVGNTIYF. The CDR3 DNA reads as TGTGCCAGCAGTTACTCTTCCAGGGTTGGAAACACCATATATTTT.

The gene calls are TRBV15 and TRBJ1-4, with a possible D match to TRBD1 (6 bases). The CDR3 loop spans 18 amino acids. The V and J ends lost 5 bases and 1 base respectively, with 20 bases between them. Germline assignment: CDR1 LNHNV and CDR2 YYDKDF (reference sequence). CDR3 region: CATSPERRGALTNEKLFF. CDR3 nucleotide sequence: TGTGCCACCAGCCCGGAACGAAGGGGGGCATTAACTAATGAAAAACTGTTTTTT.

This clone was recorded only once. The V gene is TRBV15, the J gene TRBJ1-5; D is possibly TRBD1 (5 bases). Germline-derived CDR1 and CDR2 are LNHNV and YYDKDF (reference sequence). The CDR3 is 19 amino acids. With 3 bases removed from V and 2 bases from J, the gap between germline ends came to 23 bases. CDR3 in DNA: TGTGCCACCAGCAGGTTAGGGCAGGGCGGTTTGCATGGCAATCAGCCCCAGCATTTT. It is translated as CATSRLGQGGLHGNQPQHF. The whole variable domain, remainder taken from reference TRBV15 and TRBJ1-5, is DAMVIQNPRYQVTQFGKPVTLSCSQTLNHNVMYWYQQKSSQAPKLLFHYYDKDFNNEADTPDNFQSRRPNTSFCFLDIRSPGLGDTAMYLCATSRLGQGGLHGNQPQHFGDGTRLSIL.

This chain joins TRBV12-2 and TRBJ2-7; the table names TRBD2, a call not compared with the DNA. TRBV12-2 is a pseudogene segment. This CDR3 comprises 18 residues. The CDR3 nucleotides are TGTGCAAGTCGCCTCGGGACTAGCGGGATTGGGCTGACCTACGAGCAGTACTTC. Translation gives CASRLGTSGIGLTYEQYF.

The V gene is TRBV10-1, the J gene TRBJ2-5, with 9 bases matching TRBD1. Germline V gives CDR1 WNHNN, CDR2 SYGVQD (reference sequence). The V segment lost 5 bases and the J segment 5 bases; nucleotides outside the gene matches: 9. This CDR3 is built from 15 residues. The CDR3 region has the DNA TGCGCCAGCAGTACTAAACAGGGGGCCCGGGAGACCCAGTACTTC. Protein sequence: CASSTKQGARETQYF.

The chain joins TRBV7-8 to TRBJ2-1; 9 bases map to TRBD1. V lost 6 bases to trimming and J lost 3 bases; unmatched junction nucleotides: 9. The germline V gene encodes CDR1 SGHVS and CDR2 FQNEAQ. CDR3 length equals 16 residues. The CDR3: CASSLSRTGVYNEQFF. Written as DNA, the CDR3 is TGTGCCAGCAGTCTTTCTAGGACAGGGGTCTACAATGAGCAGTTCTTC.

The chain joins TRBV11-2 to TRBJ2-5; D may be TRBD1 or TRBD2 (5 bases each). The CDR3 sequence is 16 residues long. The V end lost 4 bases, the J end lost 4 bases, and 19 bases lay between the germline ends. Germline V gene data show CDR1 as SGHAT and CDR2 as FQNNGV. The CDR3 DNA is TGTGCCAGCAGCTCCCCCCAGGGAAGGAGGATAGAGACCCAGTACTTC. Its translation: CASSSPQGRRIETQYF.

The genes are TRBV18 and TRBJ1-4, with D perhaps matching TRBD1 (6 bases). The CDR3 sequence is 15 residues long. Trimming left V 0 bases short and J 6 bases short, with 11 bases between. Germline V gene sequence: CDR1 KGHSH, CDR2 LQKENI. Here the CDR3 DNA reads TGTGCCAGCTCACCACCTTCACAGGGTGATGAAAAACTGTTTTTT. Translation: CASSPPSQGDEKLFF.

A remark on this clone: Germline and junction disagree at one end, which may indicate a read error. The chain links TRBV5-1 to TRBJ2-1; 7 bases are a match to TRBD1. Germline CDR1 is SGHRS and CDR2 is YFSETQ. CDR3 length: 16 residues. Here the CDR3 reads CASSRVRGPSHNEQFF. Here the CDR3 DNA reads TGCGCCAGCAGCCGCGTGAGGGGGCCCTCCCACAATGAGCAGTTCTTC.

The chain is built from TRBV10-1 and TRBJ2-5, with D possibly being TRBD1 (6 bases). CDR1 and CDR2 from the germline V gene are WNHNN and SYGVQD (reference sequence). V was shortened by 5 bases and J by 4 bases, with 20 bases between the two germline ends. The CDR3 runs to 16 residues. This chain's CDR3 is CASSSKPGQGAETQYF. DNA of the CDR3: TGCGCCAGCAGTTCCAAACCGGGACAAGGGGCAGAGACCCAGTACTTC.

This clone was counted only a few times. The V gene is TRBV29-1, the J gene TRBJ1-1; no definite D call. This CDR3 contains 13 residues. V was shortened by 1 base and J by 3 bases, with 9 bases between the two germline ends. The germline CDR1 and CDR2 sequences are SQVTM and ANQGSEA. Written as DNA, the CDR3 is TGCAGCGTTGAAGTCGACCCGTACACTGAAGCTTTCTTT. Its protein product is CSVEVDPYTEAFF.

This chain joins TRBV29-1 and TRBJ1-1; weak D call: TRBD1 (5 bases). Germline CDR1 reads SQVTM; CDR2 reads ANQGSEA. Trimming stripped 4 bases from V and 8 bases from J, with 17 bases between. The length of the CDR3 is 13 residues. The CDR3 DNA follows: TGCAGCGTTGGCCAATGGGGGGGAAGGGAAGCTTTCTTT. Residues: CSVGQWGGREAFF.

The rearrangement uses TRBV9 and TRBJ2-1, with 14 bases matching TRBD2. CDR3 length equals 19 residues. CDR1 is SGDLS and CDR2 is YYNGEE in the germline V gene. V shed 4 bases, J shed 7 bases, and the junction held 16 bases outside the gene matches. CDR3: CASSPHTGTSGSSWNEQFF. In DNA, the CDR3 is TGTGCCAGCAGCCCCCACACCGGGACTAGCGGGAGCTCTTGGAATGAGCAGTTCTTC.

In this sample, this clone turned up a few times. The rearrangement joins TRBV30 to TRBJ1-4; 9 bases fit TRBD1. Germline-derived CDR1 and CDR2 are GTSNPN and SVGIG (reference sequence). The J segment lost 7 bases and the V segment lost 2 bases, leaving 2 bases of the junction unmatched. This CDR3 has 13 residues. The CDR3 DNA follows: TGTGCCTGGAGTTCGGACAGGGGTGAAAAACTGTTTTTT. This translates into CAWSSDRGEKLFF.

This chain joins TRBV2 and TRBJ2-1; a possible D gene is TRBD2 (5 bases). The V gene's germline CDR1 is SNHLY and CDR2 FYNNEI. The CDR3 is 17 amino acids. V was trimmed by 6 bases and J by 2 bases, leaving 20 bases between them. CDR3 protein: CASRTEILAVTYNEQFF. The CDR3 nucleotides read TGTGCCAGCAGGACCGAGATTCTAGCCGTTACCTACAATGAGCAGTTCTTC.

The CDR3: CASSAGVPGQGYNQPQHF. The CDR3 coding sequence is TGTGCCAGCAGCGCAGGGGTTCCGGGACAGGGATACAATCAGCCCCAGCATTTT. This chain connects TRBV7-8 to TRBJ1-5; TRBD1 aligns across 9 bases. Germline-derived CDR1 and CDR2 are SGHVS and FQNEAQ. With 5 bases clipped from V and 3 bases from J, the junction kept 14 bases outside the gene matches. This CDR3 is built from 18 residues.

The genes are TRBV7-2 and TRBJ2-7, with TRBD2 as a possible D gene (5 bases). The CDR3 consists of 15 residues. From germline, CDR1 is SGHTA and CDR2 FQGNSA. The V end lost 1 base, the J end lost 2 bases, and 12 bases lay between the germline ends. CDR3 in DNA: TGTGCCAGCAGCTTAGGAGGGTCGGGGACCTACGAGCAGTACTTC. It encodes CASSLGGSGTYEQYF.

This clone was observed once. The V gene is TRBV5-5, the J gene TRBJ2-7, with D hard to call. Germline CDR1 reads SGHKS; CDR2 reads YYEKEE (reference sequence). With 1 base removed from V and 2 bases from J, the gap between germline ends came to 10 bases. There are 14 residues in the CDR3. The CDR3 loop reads CASSLPRAAYEQYF. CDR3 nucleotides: TGTGCCAGCAGCTTGCCTCGGGCAGCCTACGAGCAGTACTTC.

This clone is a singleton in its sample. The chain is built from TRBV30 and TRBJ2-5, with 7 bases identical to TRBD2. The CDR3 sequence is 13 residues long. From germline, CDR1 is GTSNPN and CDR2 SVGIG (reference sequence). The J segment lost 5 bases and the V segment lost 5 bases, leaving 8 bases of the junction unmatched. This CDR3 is CAWDSGARETQYF. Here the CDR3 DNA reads TGTGCCTGGGACAGCGGGGCCCGGGAGACCCAGTACTTC.

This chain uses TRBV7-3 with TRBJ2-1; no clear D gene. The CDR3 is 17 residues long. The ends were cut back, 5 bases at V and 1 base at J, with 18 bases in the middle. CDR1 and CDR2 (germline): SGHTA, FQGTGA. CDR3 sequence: CASSPHGFLVSYNEQFF. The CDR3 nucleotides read TGTGCCAGCAGCCCCCACGGGTTTCTGGTTTCCTACAATGAGCAGTTCTTC.

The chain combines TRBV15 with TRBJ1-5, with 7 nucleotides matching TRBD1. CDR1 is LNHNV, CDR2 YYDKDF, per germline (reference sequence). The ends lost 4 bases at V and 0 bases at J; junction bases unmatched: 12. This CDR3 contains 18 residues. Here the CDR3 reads CATSTPEGTVSSNQPQHF. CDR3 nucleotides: TGTGCCACCAGCACCCCGGAAGGGACAGTGTCTAGCAATCAGCCCCAGCATTTT.

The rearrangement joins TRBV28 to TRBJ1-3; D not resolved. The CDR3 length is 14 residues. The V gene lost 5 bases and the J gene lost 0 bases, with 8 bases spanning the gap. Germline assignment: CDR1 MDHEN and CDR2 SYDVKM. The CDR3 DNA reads TGTGCCAGCAGTGGGTTCGGCTCTGGAAACACCATATATTTT. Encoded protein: CASSGFGSGNTIYF.

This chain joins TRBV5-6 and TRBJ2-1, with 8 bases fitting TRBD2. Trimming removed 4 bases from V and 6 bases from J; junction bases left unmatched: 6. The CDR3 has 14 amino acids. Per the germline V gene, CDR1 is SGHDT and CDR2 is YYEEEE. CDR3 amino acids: CASSRGLALNEQFF. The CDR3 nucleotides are TGTGCCAGCAGCCGAGGACTAGCTCTCAATGAGCAGTTCTTC.

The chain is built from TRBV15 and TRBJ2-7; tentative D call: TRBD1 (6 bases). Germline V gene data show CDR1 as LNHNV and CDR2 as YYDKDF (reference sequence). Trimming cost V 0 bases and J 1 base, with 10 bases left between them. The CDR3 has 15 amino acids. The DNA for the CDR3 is TGTGCCACCAGCAGAGAGTTTCAGGGGTCCTACGAGCAGTACTTC. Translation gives CATSREFQGSYEQYF.

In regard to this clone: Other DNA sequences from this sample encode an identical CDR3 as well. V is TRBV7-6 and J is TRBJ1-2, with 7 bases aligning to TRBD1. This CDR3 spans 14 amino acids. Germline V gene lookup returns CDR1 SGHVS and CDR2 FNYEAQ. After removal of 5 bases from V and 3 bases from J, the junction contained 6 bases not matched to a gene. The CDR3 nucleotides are TGTGCCAGCAGCCCAGGGCAGGGGGACTATGGCTACACCTTC. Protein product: CASSPGQGDYGYTF.